Listed below are T cell receptor beta chains from one sample, sequenced in a study of regulatory T cells in long-lasting Graves disease. TCRdb re-called the multiplex PCR reads through MiXCR, storing one row per CDR3 protein. The profile shows around 480,000 distinct CDR3 sequences, 15% to 20% of them singletons. In addition, the sample was reused for a study of T cells in Graves' hyperthyroidism and ophthalmopathy.

The sequences come from peripheral blood mononuclear cells (PBMCs), collected at new diagnosis, from a patient treated with antithyroid drugs. These receptor sequences come from a man aged 35 to 55 with Graves disease. Both conserved end residues are part of each CDR3. D genes are given only for firm matches. A row's size may be missing; if present it is once, few, many or a size class.

v_call,j_call,clone_size,d_call,cdr3_nt,cdr3_aa
TRBV11-1,TRBJ2-7,many,-,TGTGCCAGCAGCTTAGCGGACCTGAGGTACGAGCAGTACTTC,CASSLADLRYEQYF
TRBV12-3/TRBV12-4,TRBJ2-3,many,-,TGTGCCAGCAGTTTACCGGGTAGCACAGATACGCAGTATTTT,CASSLPGSTDTQYF
TRBV18,TRBJ2-1,-,TRBD2,TGTGCCAGCTCACCCCGAGCGGCGGGAGGCATCAACAATGAGCAGTTCTTC,CASSPRAAGGINNEQFF
TRBV20-1,TRBJ1-4,-,-,TGCAGTGCTAGAAGTCTGGGGAGGGAAAAACTGTTTTTT,CSARSLGREKLFF
TRBV3-1,TRBJ1-1,many,-,TGTGCCAGCAAAAACGGGAGGGGTGAAGCTTTCTTT,CASKNGRGEAFF
TRBV24-1,TRBJ2-4,few,TRBD2,TGTGCCACCAGTGGGGAGGGTGCCACCAAAAACATTCAGTACTTC,CATSGEGATKNIQYF
TRBV29-1,TRBJ2-7,few,TRBD1,TGCAGCTCCCCCTCCGCGGAGACAGGGTGTAACTACGAGCAGTACTTC,CSSPSAETGCNYEQYF
TRBV5-1,TRBJ2-2,few,-,TGCGCCACCAGGACAGCGAACACCGGGGAGCTGTTTTTT,CATRTANTGELFF
TRBV12-3/TRBV12-4,TRBJ2-3,many,TRBD1,TGTGCCAGCAGCTGGACAGGGGCGACAGATACGCAGTATTTT,CASSWTGATDTQYF
TRBV6-2/TRBV6-3,TRBJ2-1,many,TRBD2,TGTGCCAGCAGTTACACAGGGACTAGACATGAGCAGTTCTTC,CASSYTGTRHEQFF
TRBV28,TRBJ2-5,-,TRBD2,TGTGCCAGCACCCAACCGGGACTAGCGGGAGGGGAGACCCAGTACTTC,CASTQPGLAGGETQYF
TRBV28,TRBJ2-7,many,-,TGTGCCAGCAGTTTGGCGAACAGAGCCTACGAGCAGTACTTC,CASSLANRAYEQYF
TRBV4-2,TRBJ2-3,-,TRBD1,TGTGCCAGCAGCCGTCTGGGACAGGGGCCCACAGATACGCAGTATTTT,CASSRLGQGPTDTQYF
TRBV3-1,TRBJ2-7,many,-,TGTGCCAGCAGCCAATTCAGCGTTAGCTACGAGCAGTACTTC,CASSQFSVSYEQYF
TRBV7-2,TRBJ2-1,-,-,TGTGCCAGCAGCCAGGGCCCTCTAGGAAAGGCTTACAATGAGCAGTTCTTC,CASSQGPLGKAYNEQFF
TRBV12-5,TRBJ2-3,many,TRBD2,TGTGCTAGTGGAACGACTAGCGGGACAAGGACAGATACGCAGTATTTT,CASGTTSGTRTDTQYF
TRBV28,TRBJ2-1,-,-,TGTGCCAGCAGTTTAACAGGGAATCCTTCCTACAATGAGCAGTTCTTC,CASSLTGNPSYNEQFF
TRBV10-2,TRBJ2-1,many,-,TGCGCCAGCAGTGAGTCGAGCAGGGGAAATGAGCAGTTCTTC,CASSESSRGNEQFF
TRBV19,TRBJ2-2,few,-,TGTGCCAGTAGTATTGGGATAAGCGTGGACTCCGGGGAGCTGTTTTTT,CASSIGISVDSGELFF
TRBV18,TRBJ2-3,many,TRBD1,TGTGCCAGCTCAGCACCGGGACAGAACACAGATACGCAGTATTTT,CASSAPGQNTDTQYF
TRBV28,TRBJ2-2,many,TRBD2,TGTGCCAGCAGCTCCAGCGGGAGCGGTACCGGGGAGCTGTTTTTT,CASSSSGSGTGELFF
TRBV5-6,TRBJ1-1,-,TRBD1,TGTGCCAGCAGCTGGTTACAGGGGGTTCTGGGGACTGAAGCTTTCTTT,CASSWLQGVLGTEAFF
TRBV28,TRBJ2-3,many,TRBD2,TGTGCCAGCAGTTTTTTCGGACTAGCGGGAACCACAGATACGCAGTATTTT,CASSFFGLAGTTDTQYF
TRBV5-1,TRBJ2-3,few,-,TGTGCCAGCAGCCAAGAGCTCGCCCCAGATACGCAGTATTTT,CASSQELAPDTQYF
TRBV3-1,TRBJ2-1,many,-,TGTGCCAGCAGCAACCCCAGGGGGACTAGGGGGCAGTTCTTC,CASSNPRGTRGQFF
TRBV28,TRBJ1-2,many,-,TGTGCCAGCACGGCTTCTAACTATGGCTACACCTTC,CASTASNYGYTF
TRBV28,TRBJ2-5,many,-,TGTGCCAGCAGCTCACTTCAGTACACGTACCAAGAGACCCAGTACTTC,CASSSLQYTYQETQYF
TRBV29-1,TRBJ2-1,-,-,TGCAGCGTCGGCCGGGGGGCAGGGGGCTTGGGTGAGCAGTTCTTC,CSVGRGAGGLGEQFF
TRBV7-6,TRBJ2-1,many,TRBD1,TGTGCCAGCAGCGGCTCACAGGGGCGGTTGAATGAGCAGTTCTTC,CASSGSQGRLNEQFF
TRBV7-9,TRBJ2-3,-,-,TGTGCCAGCAGCTTAAGGCCTCCATCGACAGATACGCAGTATTTT,CASSLRPPSTDTQYF
TRBV2,TRBJ2-7,many,-,TGTGCCAGCAGCCCAGGGTCCACTGGGTACGAGCAGTACTTC,CASSPGSTGYEQYF
TRBV12-3/TRBV12-4,TRBJ2-1,many,-,TGTGCCAGCAGTTCGTCGACAGTTACTCGCTCCTACAATGAGCAGTTCTTC,CASSSSTVTRSYNEQFF
TRBV12-3/TRBV12-4,TRBJ1-2,many,-,TGTGCCAGCAGTGACCACAGGATCTATGGCTACACCTTC,CASSDHRIYGYTF
TRBV6-5,TRBJ1-5,few,-,TGTGCCAGCAGTTACTCGATGCCCGGGGATAGCAATCAGCCCCAGCATTTT,CASSYSMPGDSNQPQHF
TRBV30,TRBJ1-2,many,-,TGTGCCTGGAGTGTAGCGCTGTCCAGGACGAACTATGGCTACACCTTC,CAWSVALSRTNYGYTF
TRBV7-6,TRBJ2-1,-,TRBD2,TGTGCCAGCAGCCGGGGGGACTCCTACAATGAGCAGTTCTTC,CASSRGDSYNEQFF
TRBV20-1,TRBJ1-6,-,-,TGCAGTGCTAGAGTTAAGGGACAAAATTCACCCCTCCACTTT,CSARVKGQNSPLHF
TRBV9,TRBJ1-1,many,TRBD1,TGTGCCAGCAGCGTAGAAGGGACAGGGGGCCGTTACACTGAAGCTTTCTTT,CASSVEGTGGRYTEAFF
TRBV7-9,TRBJ2-1,many,-,TGTGCCAGCAGCTTAGAGGTCCGTGAGCAGTTCTTC,CASSLEVREQFF
TRBV7-9,TRBJ1-5,-,-,TGTGCCAGCAGCTCAGAGGGACTCGTAAATCAGCCCCAGCATTTT,CASSSEGLVNQPQHF
TRBV19,TRBJ2-4,many,TRBD1,TGTGCCAGTATGCAGGGGGTCAAAAACATTCAGTACTTC,CASMQGVKNIQYF
TRBV24-1,TRBJ2-5,many,-,TGTGCCACGGGAAGTCAAGAGACCCAGTACTTC,CATGSQETQYF
TRBV5-1,TRBJ1-1,many,-,TGCGCCAGCAGCTTGGAACAGAGGTACACTGAAGCTTTCTTT,CASSLEQRYTEAFF
TRBV15,TRBJ2-3,few,TRBD1,TGTGCCACCAGCAGAGTGGCAGGGGGCACGGATACGCAGTATTTT,CATSRVAGGTDTQYF
TRBV29-1,TRBJ2-3,-,-,TGCAGCGTTGTCGAATTTAGCGCAGATACGCAGTATTTT,CSVVEFSADTQYF
TRBV7-9,TRBJ1-6,-,-,TGTGCCAGCGGACAGTATAATTCACCCCTCCACTTT,CASGQYNSPLHF